This T cell receptor (beta chain) originates from a study of T-cell reconstitution after alpha-beta-depleted transplantation in children. General study points: Surviving recipient cells, namely T cells and thymic progenitors, were the source of high day-60 TCRbeta diversity in some patients. In patients about two months after transplant, alpha-beta T cells reportedly arose from several hundred expanded graft clones. T cells produced anew were the main source of T-cell counts and diversity one year after transplant.

Library preparation (for TCRbeta) was performed with unique molecular identifiers. TCRdb processed the PCR reads anew with MiXCR; each CDR3 protein has one entry. The sample includes roughly 570,000 distinct CDR3 sequences, approximately 30% of them seen just once. Per the germline V gene, CDR1 is SGHTA and CDR2 is FQGNSA. Trimming stripped 7 bases from V and 0 bases from J, with 12 bases between. The CDR3 is 15 amino acids. On this clonotype itself: No antigen is known for it.

Sample: PBMCs, taken before TCRalphabeta/CD19-depleted stem cell transplant. The origin of this receptor is a boy in the first two years of life with Wiskott-Aldrich syndrome, due to receive a stem cell transplant. This chain connects TRBV7-2 to TRBJ2-2, with unresolved D. The CDR3 nucleotides are TGTGCCAGCACCCTGATGCCCGCGAACACCGGGGAGCTGTTTTTT. Protein sequence: CASTLMPANTGELFF.